Presented here are 27 T cell receptor beta chains from one specimen sequenced in a study of identical twins' blood T cells. TCRdb used MiXCR to reprocess the 5' RACE reads, holding one entry per CDR3 protein. This sample has approximately 1,300 distinct CDR3 sequences, with about 72% found just once. The sequenced material came from PBMCs. Source of these receptors: a woman between 18 and 49 years old in good health.

The rearrangement joins TRBV28 to TRBJ1-1, with D hard to call. CDR3 length: 12 amino acids. Germline V CDR1 and CDR2: MDHEN, SYDVKM. Trimming removed 2 bases at V and 1 base at J, with 2 bases between. As DNA, the CDR3 is TGTGCCAGCAGTTTACAGAACACTGAAGCTTTCTTT. Translated: CASSLQNTEAFF.

The V gene is TRBV15, the J gene TRBJ2-6; D not resolved. This CDR3 has 14 amino acids. Germline V lookup: CDR1 LNHNV, CDR2 YYDKDF (reference sequence). The V and J ends lost 8 bases and 0 bases respectively, with 8 bases between them. CDR3: CATSSSSGANVLTF. In DNA form, the CDR3 reads TGTGCCACCTCTTCTTCCTCTGGGGCCAACGTCCTGACTTTC.

This clonotype was seen a few times. The gene calls are TRBV10-3 and TRBJ1-1; no firm D call. Trimming left V 4 bases short and J 1 base short, with 4 bases between. The germline gives CDR1 ENHRY, CDR2 SYGVKD. The CDR3 sequence is 12 residues long. CDR3 amino acids: CAISGGNTEAFF. DNA for the CDR3: TGTGCCATCAGTGGGGGGAACACTGAAGCTTTCTTT.

V usage is TRBV11-2 and J usage is TRBJ2-2, with D maybe TRBD1 (6 bases). The CDR3 contains 17 residues. With 1 base removed from V and 4 bases from J, the gap between germline ends came to 16 bases. CDR1 is SGHAT, CDR2 FQNNGV, per germline. CDR3 nucleotides: TGTGCCAGCAGCTTAGGCAACCTAGGGGGTTTCACCGGGGAGCTGTTTTTT. This gives the protein CASSLGNLGGFTGELFF.

J is TRBJ2-1 and V is TRBV29-1; possibly TRBD2 for D (5 bases). Germline CDR1 and CDR2: SQVTM and ANQGSEA. This CDR3 spans 12 amino acids. The V and J ends lost 5 bases and 3 bases respectively, with 8 bases between them. CDR3 protein: CSVLRDYNEQFF. In DNA, the CDR3 is TGCAGCGTTCTGAGGGACTACAATGAGCAGTTCTTC.

V and J are TRBV6-7 and TRBJ1-2, with D possibly TRBD1 on 5 matching bases. TRBV6-7 counts as an open reading frame of uncertain function. Trimming pared 0 bases from V and 4 bases from J, leaving 9 bases between. CDR3 length equals 14 residues. The CDR3 coding sequence is TGTGCCAGCAGTTACTCCAGCAGGGCCTATGGCTACACCTTC. Amino acid sequence: CASSYSSRAYGYTF.

The chain combines TRBV4-1 with TRBJ2-3, with 8 bases matching TRBD1. This CDR3 has 19 residues. V gave up 4 bases and J gave up 5 bases; unmatched junction bases: 20. CDR1 and CDR2 from the germline V gene are MGHRA and YSYEKL. In nucleotides, the CDR3 is TGCGCCAGCAGCCCACCTTGGACAGGGTTCCGAACAGCGGGAGATACGCAGTATTTT. It specifies CASSPPWTGFRTAGDTQYF.

The CDR3 DNA sequence: TGTGCCAGCAGGGTCCCCCTAGCTTTCAATCAGCCCCAGCATTTT. Its protein is CASRVPLAFNQPQHF. The J gene is TRBJ1-5, the V gene TRBV28; D is undetermined. The V gene lost 6 bases and the J gene lost 3 bases, with 15 bases spanning the gap. Germline V lookup: CDR1 MDHEN, CDR2 SYDVKM. CDR3 size: 15 residues.

The chain has TRBV28 and TRBJ2-1; TRBD1 matches at 7 bases. CDR3 size: 14 residues. Germline V gene lookup returns CDR1 MDHEN and CDR2 SYDVKM. V was pared by 10 bases and J by 6 bases, with 12 bases of the junction left unmatched. The DNA of the CDR3 is TGTGCCACATCTAAAGGGGGCGGATCCAATGAGCAGTTCTTC. Residues: CATSKGGGSNEQFF. The full variable domain, completed using reference TRBV28 and TRBJ2-1, is DVKVTQSSRYLVKRTGEKVFLECVQDMDHENMFWYRQDPGLGLRLIYFSYDVKMKEKGDIPEGYSVSREKKERFSLILESASTNQTSMYLCATSKGGGSNEQFFGPGTRLTVL.

The chain carries TRBV29-1 and TRBJ2-7; either TRBD1 or TRBD2 may supply D (5 bases each). The V end was cut by 1 base, the J end by 3 bases, with 7 bases between. This CDR3 comprises 12 residues. CDR1 and CDR2 from the germline V gene are SQVTM and ANQGSEA. Here the CDR3 reads CSVEGGNYEQYF. For the CDR3, the DNA is TGCAGCGTTGAAGGGGGGAACTACGAGCAGTACTTC.

This sequence joins TRBV2 and TRBJ1-5; no clear D. This CDR3 has 15 amino acids. Germline assignment: CDR1 SNHLY and CDR2 FYNNEI. Trimming shortened V by 6 bases and J by 0 bases, and 12 bases separated the two germline ends. The CDR3 DNA follows: TGTGCCAGCAGGGTTTGGACTGCTAGCAATCAGCCCCAGCATTTT. It yields the protein CASRVWTASNQPQHF.

There are a few counts of this clonotype. CDR3 sequence: CASSQRRAVGYTF. The CDR3 DNA reads as TGCGCCAGCAGTCAACGGCGGGCGGTTGGCTACACCTTC. The gene calls are TRBV23-1 and TRBJ1-2; D is undetermined. TRBV23-1 is noted as an ORF with a role that remains uncertain. V lost 2 bases, J lost 7 bases, and 11 bases lay in between. This CDR3 comprises 13 residues.

This chain links TRBV16 with TRBJ1-5, with D unresolved. Between the trimmed V and J ends, which lost 0 bases and 0 bases, there was a span of 12 bases. CDR1 and CDR2 from the germline V gene are KGHSY and FQNENV. The CDR3 contains 17 residues. The CDR3 here is CASSQSSGPYSNQPQHF. DNA for the CDR3: TGTGCCAGCAGCCAATCTTCGGGCCCATATAGCAATCAGCCCCAGCATTTT.

This clonotype was detected only a few times. The CDR3, as DNA: TGCGCCAGCAGTGATACGTGGGGTTTCTCCTACAATGAGCAGTTCTTC. Protein product: CASSDTWGFSYNEQFF. V is TRBV10-1 and J is TRBJ2-1; D remains ambiguous. Deletions cut 3 bases from V and 0 bases from J, with 12 bases between. Per the germline V gene, CDR1 is WNHNN and CDR2 is SYGVQD (reference sequence). This CDR3 has 16 amino acids.

The V gene is TRBV5-1, the J gene TRBJ1-1, with TRBD1 as a possible D gene (5 bases). The length of the CDR3 is 14 residues. Germline V CDR1 and CDR2: SGHRS, YFSETQ. Trimming took off 1 base at V and 2 bases at J, with 9 bases between the two ends. The CDR3 protein is CASSLSRANTEAFF. The CDR3 DNA reads as TGCGCCAGCAGCTTGTCCAGGGCAAACACTGAAGCTTTCTTT.

V is TRBV6-1 and J is TRBJ1-1; D unresolved. Germline values: CDR1 MNHNS, CDR2 SASEGT. Trimming pared 4 bases from V and 3 bases from J, leaving 9 bases between. The CDR3 loop spans 13 amino acids. This chain's CDR3 is CASSVIGDTEAFF. CDR3 sequence (DNA): TGTGCCAGCAGTGTAATCGGGGACACTGAAGCTTTCTTT.

This clonotype has a handful of counts. V and J are TRBV6-4 and TRBJ1-1, with 9 bases aligning to TRBD1. Losses at the gene ends were 5 bases for V and 3 bases for J; bases not matched to a gene: 4. The CDR3 sequence is 14 residues long. Looked up from germline, CDR1 is MRHNA and CDR2 is SNTAGT. The CDR3 sequence: CASSNRQGDTEAFF. As DNA, the CDR3 is TGTGCCAGCAGTAACAGACAGGGGGACACTGAAGCTTTCTTT.

The chain links TRBV5-1 to TRBJ1-1; D is uncertain. The V gene lost 2 bases and the J gene lost 1 base, with 6 bases spanning the gap. Germline V gives CDR1 SGHRS, CDR2 YFSETQ. The CDR3 contains 13 residues. The CDR3 nucleotides read TGCGCCAGCAGCTTATCACAGAACACTGAAGCTTTCTTT. It is translated as CASSLSQNTEAFF. The full variable domain, in which reference TRBV5-1 and TRBJ1-1 provide the parts outside the CDR3, is KAGVTQTPRYLIKTRGQQVTLSCSPISGHRSVSWYQQTPGQGLQFLFEYFSETQRNKGNFPGRFSGRQFSNSRSEMNVSTLELGDSALYLCASSLSQNTEAFFGQGTRLTVV.

This sequence joins TRBV10-1 and TRBJ1-1; no clear D gene. The V end lost 10 bases, the J end lost 6 bases, and 18 bases lay between the germline ends. Germline V CDR1 and CDR2: WNHNN, SYGVQD (reference sequence). The CDR3 is made up of 13 amino acids. The CDR3 loop is CANPQAVGSEAFF. For the CDR3, the DNA is TGCGCCAACCCCCAGGCGGTGGGCTCTGAAGCTTTCTTT.

This clonotype was detected only a few times. The junction differs from germline at one of its ends, possibly a read error. The CDR3 reads CASSLAENTEAFF. DNA of the CDR3: TGTGCTAGCAGCTTAGCGGAGAACACTGAAGCTTTCTTT. V is TRBV7-7 and J is TRBJ1-1, with D unresolved. Germline CDR1 is SSHAT and CDR2 is FNYEAQ (reference sequence). The length of the CDR3 is 13 residues.

This chain uses TRBV3-1 with TRBJ1-5; no definite D call. The CDR3 runs 15 residues. V was cut by 1 base and J by 4 bases, with 11 bases left in between. The V gene's germline CDR1 is LGHDT and CDR2 YNNKEL (reference sequence). The CDR3 DNA follows: TGTGCCAGCAGCCAAGGTTCACAGTCAAATCAGCCCCAGCATTTT. Encoded protein: CASSQGSQSNQPQHF.

A single count supports this clonotype. The chain joins TRBV10-1 to TRBJ2-1; 7 bases match TRBD1. CDR1 is WNHNN, CDR2 SYGVQD, per germline (reference sequence). This CDR3 comprises 13 residues. J lost 6 bases, V lost 7 bases, and 6 bases had no gene match. The CDR3 here is CASIRGLPNEQFF. CDR3 coding DNA: TGCGCCAGCATTAGGGGGCTCCCCAATGAGCAGTTCTTC.

This clonotype was recorded a few times. CDR3 DNA sequence: TGTGCCAGCAGCCCCATGACAGGCTTTGCTAACTATGGCTACACCTTC. Its protein product is CASSPMTGFANYGYTF. The V call is TRBV3-1, the J call TRBJ1-2, with D possibly TRBD1 on 6 matching bases. Germline values: CDR1 LGHDT, CDR2 YNNKEL (reference sequence). The CDR3 is 16 amino acids. V lost 4 bases and J lost 0, with 15 bases in between.

The chain recombines TRBV7-2 with TRBJ1-4; no definite D call. CDR1 is SGHTA and CDR2 is FQGNSA in the germline V gene. Trimming took 4 bases from V and 0 from J, leaving 9 bases between them. CDR3 length equals 15 residues. CDR3 in DNA: TGTGCCAGCAGCTACTTCAGCGCAACTAATGAAAAACTGTTTTTT. Its translation is CASSYFSATNEKLFF.

The chain couples TRBV6-2 or TRBV6-3 to TRBJ2-7; the match to TRBD2 covers 7 bases. CDR1 is MNHEY and CDR2 is SVGEGT in the germline V gene. With 3 bases clipped from V and 7 bases from J, the junction kept 12 bases outside the gene matches. The CDR3 totals 15 residues. The CDR3 protein is CASSYTSGTYNEQYF. The DNA for the CDR3 is TGTGCCAGCAGTTATACAAGCGGGACCTACAATGAGCAGTACTTC.

The CDR3 sequence: CASSLGPGNEQYF. The CDR3 DNA sequence: TGTGCCAGCAGTTTAGGACCTGGGAACGAGCAGTACTTC. The chain recombines TRBV12-3 or TRBV12-4 with TRBJ2-7, with D hard to call. The CDR3 sequence is 13 residues long. The germline V and J ends were trimmed by 1 base and 5 bases, with 9 bases remaining between them.

V and J are TRBV6-5 and TRBJ1-1, with a weak D call TRBD1 (5 bases). V lost 1 base and J lost 0, with 12 bases in between. CDR1 and CDR2 (germline): MNHEY, SVGAGI. The CDR3 is 16 amino acids. The CDR3 protein is CASSYYQGQLNTEAFF. CDR3 sequence (DNA): TGTGCCAGCAGTTACTACCAAGGACAACTGAACACTGAAGCTTTCTTT.